This T cell receptor (beta chain) was sequenced during a study of OX40 agonist ivuxolimab in advanced cancers. Study background: Patients took ivuxolimab, an agonistic anti-OX40 (CD134) antibody. 30% to 40% of patients had received prior checkpoint inhibitor therapy. Patients treated during dose escalation were battling hepatocellular carcinoma, melanoma, renal cell or head and neck cancer.

V was pared by 0 bases and J by 3 bases, with 9 bases between. The CDR3 runs 15 residues. Germline CDR1 is SGDLS and CDR2 is YYNGEE. This table comes from immunoSEQ multiplex PCR, and its TCRdb copy is limited to in-frame clones, with some not included. The repertoire holds fewer than 65,000 clones, with about 83% as singletons. The chain joins TRBV9 to TRBJ2-2, with D possibly being TRBD1 (6 bases). This clonotype was sampled from an adult with an advanced solid tumor such as melanoma, head and neck, liver or kidney cancer. Sequenced material: CD4+ or CD8+ T cells sorted from blood, taken in a trial of the OX40 agonist ivuxolimab. The CDR3 coding sequence is TGTGCCAGCAGCGTAGATGGGACATACACCGGGGAGCTGTTTTTT. Protein sequence: CASSVDGTYTGELFF.